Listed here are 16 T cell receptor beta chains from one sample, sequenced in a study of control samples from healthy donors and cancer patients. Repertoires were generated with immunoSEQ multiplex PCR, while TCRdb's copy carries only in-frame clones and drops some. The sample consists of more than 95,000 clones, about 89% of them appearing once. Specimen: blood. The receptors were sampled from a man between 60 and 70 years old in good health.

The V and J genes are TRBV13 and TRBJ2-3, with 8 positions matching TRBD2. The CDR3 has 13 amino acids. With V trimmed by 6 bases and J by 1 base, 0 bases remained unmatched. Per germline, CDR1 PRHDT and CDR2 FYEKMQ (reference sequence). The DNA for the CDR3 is TGTGCCAGCAGTAGCGGGGGCACAGATACGCAGTATTTT. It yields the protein CASSSGGTDTQYF.

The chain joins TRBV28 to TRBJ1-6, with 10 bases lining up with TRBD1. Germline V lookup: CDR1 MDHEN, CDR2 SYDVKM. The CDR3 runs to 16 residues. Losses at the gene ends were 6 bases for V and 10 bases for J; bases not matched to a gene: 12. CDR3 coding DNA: TGTGCCAGCAGAGATGACCGACAGGGGGCGAGATCACCCCTCCACTTT. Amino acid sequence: CASRDDRQGARSPLHF.

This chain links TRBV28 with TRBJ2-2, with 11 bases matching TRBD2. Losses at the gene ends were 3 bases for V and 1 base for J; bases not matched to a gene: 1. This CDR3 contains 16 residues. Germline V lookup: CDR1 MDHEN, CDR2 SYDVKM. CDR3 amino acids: CASSFGTSGNTGELFF. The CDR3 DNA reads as TGTGCCAGCAGTTTCGGGACTAGCGGGAACACCGGGGAGCTGTTTTTT.

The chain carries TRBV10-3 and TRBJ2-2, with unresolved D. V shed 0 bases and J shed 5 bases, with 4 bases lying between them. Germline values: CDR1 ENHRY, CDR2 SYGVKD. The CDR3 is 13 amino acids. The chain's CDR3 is CAISESVTGELFF. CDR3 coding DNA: TGTGCCATCAGTGAGTCGGTTACCGGGGAGCTGTTTTTT.

CDR3 in amino acids: CASSAWDRGPYEQYF. CDR3 nucleotides: TGTGCCAGCAGCGCCTGGGACAGGGGCCCCTACGAGCAGTACTTC. The rearrangement joins TRBV9 to TRBJ2-7, with TRBD1 matching over 10 bases. Germline lookup yields CDR1 SGDLS and CDR2 YYNGEE. This CDR3 spans 15 amino acids. Trimming at V came to 3 bases and at J to 2 bases, leaving 5 bases not matched to a gene.

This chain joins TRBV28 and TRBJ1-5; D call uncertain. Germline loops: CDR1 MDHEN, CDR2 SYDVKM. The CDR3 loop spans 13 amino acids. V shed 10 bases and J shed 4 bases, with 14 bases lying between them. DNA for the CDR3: TGTGCCACATCCATAACCGGTAATCAGCCCCAGCATTTT. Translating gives CATSITGNQPQHF.

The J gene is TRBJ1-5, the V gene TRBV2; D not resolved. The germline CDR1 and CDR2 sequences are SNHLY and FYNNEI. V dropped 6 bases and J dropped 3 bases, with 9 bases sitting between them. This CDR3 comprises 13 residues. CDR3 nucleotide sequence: TGTGCCAGCAGCATTACTTCCAATCAGCCCCAGCATTTT. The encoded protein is CASSITSNQPQHF.

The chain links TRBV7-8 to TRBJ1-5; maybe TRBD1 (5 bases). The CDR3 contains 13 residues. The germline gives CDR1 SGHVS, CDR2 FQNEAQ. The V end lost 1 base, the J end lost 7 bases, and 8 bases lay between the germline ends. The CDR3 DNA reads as TGTGCCAGCAGCTTAGATGGGGGACAGCCCCAGCATTTT. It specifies CASSLDGGQPQHF. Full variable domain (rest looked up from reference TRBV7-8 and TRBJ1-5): GAGVSQSPRYKVAKRGQDVALRCDPISGHVSLFWYQQALGQGPEFLTYFQNEAQLDKSGLPSDRFFAERPEGSVSTLKIQRTQQEDSAVYLCASSLDGGQPQHFGDGTRLSIL.

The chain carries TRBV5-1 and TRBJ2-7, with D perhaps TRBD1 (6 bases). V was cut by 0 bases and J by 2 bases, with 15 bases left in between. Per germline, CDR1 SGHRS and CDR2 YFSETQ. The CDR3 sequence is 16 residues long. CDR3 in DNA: TGCGCCAGCAGCTTGGTCCTAGGGGACATCCCCTACGAGCAGTACTTC. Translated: CASSLVLGDIPYEQYF.

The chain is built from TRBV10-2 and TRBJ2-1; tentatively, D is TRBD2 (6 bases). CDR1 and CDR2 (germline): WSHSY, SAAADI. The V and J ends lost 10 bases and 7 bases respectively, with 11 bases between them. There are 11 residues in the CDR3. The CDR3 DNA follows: TGCGCCACAGCGGAGGGAAATGAGCAGTTCTTC. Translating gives CATAEGNEQFF.

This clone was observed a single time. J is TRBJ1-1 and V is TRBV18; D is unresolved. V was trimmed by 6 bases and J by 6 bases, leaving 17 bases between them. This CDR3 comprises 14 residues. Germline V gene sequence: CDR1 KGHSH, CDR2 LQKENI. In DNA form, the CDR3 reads TGTGCCAGCTCCCACCAAGGACGTCAGGCTGAAGCTTTCTTT. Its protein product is CASSHQGRQAEAFF. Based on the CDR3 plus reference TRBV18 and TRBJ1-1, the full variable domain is NAGVMQNPRHLVRRRGQEARLRCSPMKGHSHVYWYRQLPEEGLKFMVYLQKENIIDESGMPKERFSAEFPKEGPSILRIQQVVRGDSAAYFCASSHQGRQAEAFFGQGTRLTVV.

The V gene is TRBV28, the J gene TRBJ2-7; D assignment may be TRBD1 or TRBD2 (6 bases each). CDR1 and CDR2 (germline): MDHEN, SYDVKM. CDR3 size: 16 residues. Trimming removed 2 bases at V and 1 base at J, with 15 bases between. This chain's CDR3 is CASSLRGARTSYEQYF. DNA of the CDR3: TGTGCCAGCAGTTTAAGGGGGGCAAGGACTTCCTACGAGCAGTACTTC.

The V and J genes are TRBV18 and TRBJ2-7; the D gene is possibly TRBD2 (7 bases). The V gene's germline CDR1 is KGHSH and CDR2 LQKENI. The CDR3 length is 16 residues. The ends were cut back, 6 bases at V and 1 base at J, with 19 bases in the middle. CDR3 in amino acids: CASSSGGGSLSYEQYF. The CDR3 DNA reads TGTGCCAGCTCCTCGGGGGGCGGGAGTTTATCCTACGAGCAGTACTTC.

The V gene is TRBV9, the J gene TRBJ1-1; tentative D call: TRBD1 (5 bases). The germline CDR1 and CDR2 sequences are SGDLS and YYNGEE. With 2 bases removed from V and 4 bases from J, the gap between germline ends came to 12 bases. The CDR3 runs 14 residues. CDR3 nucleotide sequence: TGTGCCAGCAGCGTGTTGGGGGGAAGCACTGAAGCTTTCTTT. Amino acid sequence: CASSVLGGSTEAFF. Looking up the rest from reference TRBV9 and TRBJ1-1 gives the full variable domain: DSGVTQTPKHLITATGQRVTLRCSPRSGDLSVYWYQQSLDQGLQFLIQYYNGEERAKGNILERFSAQQFPDLHSELNLSSLELGDSALYFCASSVLGGSTEAFFGQGTRLTVV.

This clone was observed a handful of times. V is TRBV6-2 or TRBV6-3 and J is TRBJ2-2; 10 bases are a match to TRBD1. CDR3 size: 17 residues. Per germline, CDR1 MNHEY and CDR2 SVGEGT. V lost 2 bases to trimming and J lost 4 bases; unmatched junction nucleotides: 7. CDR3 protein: CASSYEDRGPVTGELFF. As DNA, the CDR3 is TGTGCCAGCAGTTACGAAGACAGGGGGCCGGTCACCGGGGAGCTGTTTTTT.

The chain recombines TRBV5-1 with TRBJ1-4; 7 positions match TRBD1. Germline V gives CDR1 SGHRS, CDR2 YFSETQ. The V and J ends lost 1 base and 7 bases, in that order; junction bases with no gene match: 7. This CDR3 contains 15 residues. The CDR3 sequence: CASSLTGVRGEKLFF. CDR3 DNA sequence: TGCGCCAGCAGCTTGACAGGGGTGAGGGGTGAAAAACTGTTTTTT.